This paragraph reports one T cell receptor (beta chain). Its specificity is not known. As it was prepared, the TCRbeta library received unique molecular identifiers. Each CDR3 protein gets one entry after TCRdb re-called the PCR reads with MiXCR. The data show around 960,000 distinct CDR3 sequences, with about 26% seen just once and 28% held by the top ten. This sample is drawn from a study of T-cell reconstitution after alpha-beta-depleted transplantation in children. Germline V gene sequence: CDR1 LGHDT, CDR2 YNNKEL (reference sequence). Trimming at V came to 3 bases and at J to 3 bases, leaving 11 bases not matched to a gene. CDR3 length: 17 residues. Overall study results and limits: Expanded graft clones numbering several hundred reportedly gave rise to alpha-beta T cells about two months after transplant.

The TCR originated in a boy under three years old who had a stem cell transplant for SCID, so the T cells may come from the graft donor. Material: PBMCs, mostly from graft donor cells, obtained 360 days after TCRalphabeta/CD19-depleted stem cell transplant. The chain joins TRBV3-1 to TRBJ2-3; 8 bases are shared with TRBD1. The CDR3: CASSHIRQGSITDTQYF. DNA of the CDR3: TGTGCCAGCAGCCACATACGACAGGGGTCGATAACAGATACGCAGTATTTT.